The rows below give T cell receptor beta chains drawn from one sample of a study of T cells in tuberculosis. Profiled with immunoSEQ multiplex PCR; TCRdb holds only in-frame clones, not every one. The sample lists some 40,000 clones; roughly 95% were seen once. Material: PBMCs, obtained at tuberculosis diagnosis. Receptor source: an adult with tuberculosis. The CDR3 runs from the conserved cysteine through the conserved F or W. Fields, in order: J gene, V gene, D gene, clone size, CDR3 DNA, CDR3 protein. A D gene is named only where the DNA matches it firmly. Rows give clone size only sometimes, using once, few, many, or a class for an expanded clone.

j_call: TRBJ2-1
v_call: TRBV5-6
d_call: NA
clone_size: NA
cdr3_nt: TGTGCCAGCAGCTTGGACTGGGCGTCATACAATGAGCAGTTCTTC
cdr3_aa: CASSLDWASYNEQFF

j_call: TRBJ1-2
v_call: TRBV6-5
d_call: NA
clone_size: once
cdr3_nt: TGTGCCAGCAGGGTTTTTGCTGGACAGAGCTATGGCTACACCTTC
cdr3_aa: CASRVFAGQSYGYTF

j_call: TRBJ2-1
v_call: TRBV4-1
d_call: NA
clone_size: NA
cdr3_nt: TGCGCCAGCAGCCAAGAGACGACTTTGGCGGGGAGGGAGCAGTTCTTC
cdr3_aa: CASSQETTLAGREQFF

j_call: TRBJ2-7
v_call: TRBV27
d_call: NA
clone_size: NA
cdr3_nt: TGTGCCAGCAGAACCCGGGGATACGAGCAGTACTTC
cdr3_aa: CASRTRGYEQYF

j_call: TRBJ1-1
v_call: TRBV6-5
d_call: NA
clone_size: NA
cdr3_nt: TGTGCCAGCAGGGGACAAAAGAACACTGAAGCTTTCTTT
cdr3_aa: CASRGQKNTEAFF

j_call: TRBJ2-5
v_call: TRBV7-8
d_call: TRBD1
clone_size: NA
cdr3_nt: TGTGCCAGCAGCTTCAGTTCCCCCGGACAGGGGAGAGAGACCCAGTACTTC
cdr3_aa: CASSFSSPGQGRETQYF

j_call: TRBJ2-1
v_call: TRBV5-1
d_call: TRBD2
clone_size: NA
cdr3_nt: TGCGCCAGCAGCTTGACACCAGCGGGGGGAGTCAATGAGCAGTTCTTC
cdr3_aa: CASSLTPAGGVNEQFF

j_call: TRBJ1-1
v_call: TRBV9
d_call: TRBD1
clone_size: NA
cdr3_nt: TGTGCCAGCAGCGGACCTACAGGGGTATACACTGAAGCTTTCTTT
cdr3_aa: CASSGPTGVYTEAFF

j_call: TRBJ1-2
v_call: TRBV11-2
d_call: NA
clone_size: NA
cdr3_nt: TGTGCCAGCAGCTTAGATCGAGCCTCGAGGGGGACCTTC
cdr3_aa: CASSLDRASRGTF

j_call: TRBJ2-3
v_call: TRBV11-2
d_call: TRBD2
clone_size: once
cdr3_nt: TGTGCCAGCAGCCTACGACTAGCGGGGGGACCCCCCGATACGCAGTATTTT
cdr3_aa: CASSLRLAGGPPDTQYF

j_call: TRBJ2-7
v_call: TRBV18
d_call: TRBD1
clone_size: NA
cdr3_nt: TGTGCCAGCTCCCGGACCGGGACAGGAAGCTCCTACGAGCAGTACTTC
cdr3_aa: CASSRTGTGSSYEQYF

j_call: TRBJ2-1
v_call: TRBV19
d_call: NA
clone_size: NA
cdr3_nt: TGTGCCAGTAGTAGGGCGTACTACAATGAGCAGTTCTTC
cdr3_aa: CASSRAYYNEQFF

j_call: TRBJ1-1
v_call: TRBV19
d_call: TRBD1
clone_size: NA
cdr3_nt: TGTGCCAGTAAGGACAGGGTTAACACTGAAGCTTTCTTT
cdr3_aa: CASKDRVNTEAFF

j_call: TRBJ1-4
v_call: TRBV28
d_call: NA
clone_size: NA
cdr3_nt: TGTGCCAGCAGTCCTAGCCCCGCAACTAATGAAAAACTGTTTTTT
cdr3_aa: CASSPSPATNEKLFF

j_call: TRBJ2-7
v_call: TRBV4-1
d_call: NA
clone_size: once
cdr3_nt: TGCGCCAGCAGCCATCAGGGAAACTACGAGCAGTACTTC
cdr3_aa: CASSHQGNYEQYF

j_call: TRBJ2-2
v_call: TRBV25-1
d_call: NA
clone_size: NA
cdr3_nt: TGTGCCAGCAGCGACTTCGACACCGGGGAGCTGTTTTTT
cdr3_aa: CASSDFDTGELFF

j_call: TRBJ2-6
v_call: TRBV7-9
d_call: NA
clone_size: once
cdr3_nt: TGTGCCAGCAGCTTAGGCGGGATCGGGGCCAACGTCCTGACTTTC
cdr3_aa: CASSLGGIGANVLTF

j_call: TRBJ1-2
v_call: TRBV6-1
d_call: TRBD1
clone_size: NA
cdr3_nt: TGTGCCAGCAGTGAAGGCAGGGGGCGGGAAGTTAGCTACACCTTC
cdr3_aa: CASSEGRGREVSYTF

j_call: TRBJ2-7
v_call: TRBV5-1
d_call: TRBD2
clone_size: NA
cdr3_nt: TGCGCCAGCAGCTTGGGGCTAGCGGATAACTACGAGCAGTACTTC
cdr3_aa: CASSLGLADNYEQYF

j_call: TRBJ1-2
v_call: TRBV27
d_call: NA
clone_size: NA
cdr3_nt: TGTGCCAGCCGAAACGCGGGGGCTGACTATGGCTACACCTTC
cdr3_aa: CASRNAGADYGYTF

j_call: TRBJ2-3
v_call: TRBV5-1
d_call: TRBD2
clone_size: NA
cdr3_nt: TGCGCCAGCAGCATCCAGCGGGGGGGCCCCGATACGCAGTATTTT
cdr3_aa: CASSIQRGGPDTQYF

j_call: TRBJ1-2
v_call: TRBV5-1
d_call: TRBD1
clone_size: NA
cdr3_nt: TGCGCCAGCAGCTTGGTTTTTAGGGGGCGCCTGGATGCTAACTATGGCTACACCTTC
cdr3_aa: CASSLVFRGRLDANYGYTF

j_call: TRBJ2-7
v_call: TRBV30
d_call: NA
clone_size: NA
cdr3_nt: TGTGCCTGGGCTTTCTCAGGAAGCTCCTACGAGCAGTACTTC
cdr3_aa: CAWAFSGSSYEQYF

j_call: TRBJ2-7
v_call: TRBV7-3
d_call: TRBD2
clone_size: NA
cdr3_nt: TGTGCCAGCAGCTTAACGGCTAGCGGGGTCGACGAGCAGTACTTC
cdr3_aa: CASSLTASGVDEQYF